This paragraph reports one TCR beta chain. The data were obtained in a study of Graves' ophthalmopathy and Graves' hyperthyroidism. Physicians reached a diagnosis by relying on clinical symptoms, serum thyroxine, TRAb, thyroid ultrasound and orbital computed tomography. Amplification targeted the TCR beta CDR3 regions, with RNA transcripts as the source material. The first-round RT-PCR employed HTBI primers together with the Qiagen OneStep RT-PCR kit. A multiplex PCR was then performed as the second round. TCRdb reprocessed the multiplex PCR reads via MiXCR and lists one record per CDR3 protein. In the table there are 260,000 or so distinct CDR3 sequences, around 50% of which are singletons. In germline, CDR1 is MNHEY, CDR2 SVGEGT. V lost 2 bases, J lost 6 bases, and 19 bases lay in between. This CDR3 contains 16 residues.

The chain couples TRBV6-2 or TRBV6-3 to TRBJ1-1; a possible D gene is TRBD1 (5 bases). The TCR sequence derives from an adult man with Graves' ophthalmopathy. The sequenced sample was peripheral blood. DNA for the CDR3: TGTGCCAGCAGTTACGGGGTCGGGACCCGCTCCGCTGAAGCTTTCTTT. Protein: CASSYGVGTRSAEAFF.